This T cell receptor (beta chain) was sequenced for a study of blood T cell repertoires in COVID-19. CDR3 length equals 15 residues. Germline trimming cut 3 bases from V and 6 bases from J; bases unmatched to any gene: 6. Germline CDR1 reads LNHDA; CDR2 reads SQIVND (reference sequence). Assay used: immunoSEQ multiplex PCR; TCRdb lists only in-frame clones, some missing. The sample yields a few hundred thousand clones, 87% seen once. Assignment of participants to cohorts was predicated upon participant-reported clinical history. Two negative PCRs, clearance, or symptom resolution characterized the recovered Cohort 3 donors.

This sequence was found in a woman aged 25-40 years who had recovered from COVID-19. The sample was PBMCs or T cells enriched from blood (not recorded which). This chain links TRBV19 with TRBJ1-5, with 9 bases fitting TRBD1. The CDR3 DNA is TGTGCCAGTAGTATGTTGGGACAGGGCTCTCAGCCCCAGCATTTT. Translated, it gives CASSMLGQGSQPQHF.